The 22 T cell receptor beta chains listed next were all sequenced from one sample in a study of blood T cell repertoires in COVID-19. Measured with immunoSEQ multiplex PCR; TCRdb has only the in-frame clones, and not every one. The repertoire holds about 530,000 clones, with 85% to 90% as singletons. Specimen: peripheral blood. The receptors shown here come from a woman between 45 and 65 years old with COVID-19, enrolled during active disease.

The rearrangement links TRBV9 to TRBJ1-3; D remains ambiguous. This CDR3 is built from 11 residues. Trimming took 4 bases from V and 3 from J, leaving 2 bases between them. Germline CDR1 and CDR2: SGDLS and YYNGEE. CDR3 amino acids: CASSLGNTIYF. CDR3 sequence (DNA): TGTGCCAGCAGCCTTGGAAACACCATATATTTT.

The rearrangement joins TRBV6-5 to TRBJ2-1; D is possibly TRBD1 (5 bases). This CDR3 has 11 residues. Trimming took off 5 bases at V and 6 bases at J, with 5 bases between the two ends. Germline V gives CDR1 MNHEY, CDR2 SVGAGI. The CDR3 DNA is TGTGCCAGCAGTAGGGGCAATGAGCAGTTCTTC. It is translated as CASSRGNEQFF.

The rearrangement uses TRBV6-5 and TRBJ1-5, with TRBD1 matching 8 bases. The J segment lost 7 bases and the V segment lost 4 bases, leaving 6 bases of the junction unmatched. Germline lookup yields CDR1 MNHEY and CDR2 SVGAGI. This CDR3 contains 14 residues. The CDR3 loop is CASSLQGGGQPQHF. The CDR3 DNA reads as TGTGCCAGCAGTTTACAGGGGGGAGGACAGCCCCAGCATTTT.

V gene TRBV7-9 combines with J gene TRBJ1-1; D ambiguous. This CDR3 has 14 residues. Trimming cost V 4 bases and J 7 bases, with 16 bases left between them. Germline assignment: CDR1 SEHNR and CDR2 FQNEAQ (reference sequence). CDR3 loop: CASSSESGNGEAFF. DNA of the CDR3: TGTGCCAGCAGCTCGGAGTCGGGGAACGGTGAAGCTTTCTTT.

The chain couples TRBV6-6 to TRBJ2-1; TRBD1 agrees at 8 bases. The CDR3 consists of 15 residues. Looked up from germline, CDR1 is MNHNY and CDR2 is SVGAGI (reference sequence). The ends lost 6 bases at V and 2 bases at J; junction bases unmatched: 6. CDR3 region: CASRTDRDPYNEQFF. In DNA form, the CDR3 reads TGTGCCAGCAGGACGGACAGGGACCCCTACAATGAGCAGTTCTTC.

The CDR3 loop reads CATSEAGTGDQPQHF. In nucleotides, the CDR3 is TGTGCCACCAGTGAGGCCGGGACAGGGGACCAGCCCCAGCATTTT. This chain connects TRBV24-1 to TRBJ1-5; 10 nucleotides match TRBD1. The CDR3 runs to 15 residues. The germline V gene has CDR1 KGHDR and CDR2 SFDVKD. V shed 4 bases and J 7 bases; nucleotides not matched to a gene: 6.

The chain joins TRBV3-1 (or the pseudogene TRBV3-2) to TRBJ1-2; no firm D call. V gave up 0 bases and J gave up 4 bases, with 9 bases separating them. There are 14 residues in the CDR3. Looked up from germline, CDR1 is LGHDT and CDR2 is YNNKEL (reference sequence). CDR3 nucleotide sequence: TGTGCCAGCAGCCAAGAGGCAGTTCTCTATGGCTACACCTTC. Protein product: CASSQEAVLYGYTF.

This chain's CDR3 is CASSLWSPAGGTEAFF. The CDR3 DNA is TGTGCCAGCAGCTTGTGGTCCCCTGCAGGGGGCACTGAAGCTTTCTTT. V and J are TRBV11-2 and TRBJ1-1, with 7 positions matching TRBD1. V dropped 3 bases and J dropped 4; count of bases not matched to a gene: 11. The germline gives CDR1 SGHAT, CDR2 FQNNGV. The CDR3 runs 16 residues.

The J gene is TRBJ1-2, the V gene TRBV3-1 (or the pseudogene TRBV3-2); D perhaps matches TRBD1 (5 bases). CDR1 and CDR2 (germline): LGHDT, YNNKEL (reference sequence). V gave up 4 bases and J gave up 4 bases, with 19 bases separating them. The CDR3 contains 16 residues. DNA for the CDR3: TGTGCCAGCAGCCTCTCCAGGCCCGTAGGGGTCTATGGCTACACCTTC. The encoded protein is CASSLSRPVGVYGYTF.

This sequence joins TRBV28 and TRBJ2-3; weak D call: TRBD1 (5 bases). Germline V gene sequence: CDR1 MDHEN, CDR2 SYDVKM. This CDR3 is built from 15 residues. The V end was cut by 8 bases, the J end by 6 bases, with 21 bases between. DNA of the CDR3: TGTGCCAGCCATAGTCAGGGTCGCTCACTGGATACGCAGTATTTT. It specifies CASHSQGRSLDTQYF.

This chain links TRBV19 with TRBJ2-1, with no clear D. V lost 4 bases, J lost 15 bases, and 13 bases lay in between. Germline CDR1 LNHDA, CDR2 SQIVND (reference sequence). The CDR3 contains 11 residues. CDR3: CASSSFPVLFF. For the CDR3, the DNA is TGTGCCAGTAGTAGCTTTCCGGTCCTGTTCTTC.

The chain carries TRBV23-1 and TRBJ1-1; no clear D. TRBV23-1 is an ORF; its function is uncertain. The V and J ends lost 4 bases and 5 bases respectively, with 8 bases between them. This CDR3 is 12 amino acids long. CDR3 protein: CASSRRRTEAFF. In nucleotides, the CDR3 is TGCGCCAGCAGTCGTCGCCGGACTGAAGCTTTCTTT.

Of note for this clone: A read error may produce the germline difference seen at one junction end. CDR3 DNA sequence: TGCGCCACCAGTTCCCTAGGACAAGTGCTTAGGACTGAAGCTTTCTTT. This translates into CATSSLGQVLRTEAFF. The chain is built from TRBV10-2 and TRBJ1-1; TRBD1 might be the D (5 bases). The germline V gene has CDR1 WSHSY and CDR2 SAAADI. This CDR3 has 16 amino acids.

The chain is built from TRBV5-1 and TRBJ2-1, with D unresolved. V was pared by 0 bases and J by 7 bases, with 14 bases between. The CDR3 runs 15 residues. Looked up from germline, CDR1 is SGHRS and CDR2 is YFSETQ. CDR3 DNA: TGCGCCAGCAGCTTGGGTCGGCCAGGTTTTAATGAGCAGTTCTTC. Translation gives CASSLGRPGFNEQFF.

As DNA, the CDR3 is TGTGCCAGCAGCTTATCCAACTACGAGCAGTACTTC. As protein: CASSLSNYEQYF. This chain uses TRBV12-3 or TRBV12-4 with TRBJ2-7, with no clear D. The V end lost 6 bases, the J end lost 3 bases, and 9 bases lay between the germline ends. The CDR3 has 12 amino acids.

J is TRBJ1-2 and V is TRBV19; 7 bases are a match to TRBD1. CDR3 size: 13 residues. Germline V gives CDR1 LNHDA, CDR2 SQIVND (reference sequence). The trim removed 7 bases at V and 4 bases at J, leaving 6 bases unmatched. Here the CDR3 reads CASTKDRVYGYTF. The CDR3 region has the DNA TGTGCCAGTACCAAAGACAGGGTCTATGGCTACACCTTC. The full variable domain, with the rest looked up from reference TRBV19 and TRBJ1-2, is DGGITQSPKYLFRKEGQNVTLSCEQNLNHDAMYWYRQDPGQGLRLIYYSQIVNDFQKGDIAEGYSVSREKKESFPLTVTSAQKNPTAFYLCASTKDRVYGYTFGSGTRLTVV.

This chain connects TRBV7-2 to TRBJ1-2; 9 bases match TRBD1. Germline loops: CDR1 SGHTA, CDR2 FQGNSA. Losses at the gene ends were 4 bases for V and 6 bases for J; bases not matched to a gene: 9. The CDR3 totals 15 residues. The CDR3 here is CASSSRPGQGDGYTF. Written as DNA, the CDR3 is TGTGCCAGCAGCTCCCGCCCGGGACAGGGAGATGGCTACACCTTC.

This sequence joins TRBV5-5 and TRBJ1-5; D uncertain. Germline V gene lookup returns CDR1 SGHKS and CDR2 YYEKEE (reference sequence). V shed 0 bases and J shed 2 bases, with 9 bases lying between them. The CDR3 covers 15 residues. CDR3 protein: CASSLGAVGNQPQHF. The CDR3 region has the DNA TGTGCCAGCAGCTTGGGGGCAGTTGGCAATCAGCCCCAGCATTTT.

CDR3 sequence (DNA): TGTGCCGGCTCTCTCGGGACAGCGACTAATGAAAAACTGTTTTTT. It yields the protein CAGSLGTATNEKLFF. The rearrangement joins TRBV6-5 to TRBJ1-4; 7 nucleotides agree with TRBD1. The germline V gene has CDR1 MNHEY and CDR2 SVGAGI. V shed 11 bases and J 2 bases; nucleotides not matched to a gene: 11. This CDR3 comprises 15 residues.

The chain combines TRBV5-6 with TRBJ1-6; D uncertain. Germline CDR1 reads SGHDT; CDR2 reads YYEEEE. The ends were cut back, 0 bases at V and 8 bases at J, with 15 bases in the middle. The CDR3 is made up of 16 amino acids. The CDR3 DNA reads as TGTGCCAGCAGCTTGGTCCCCGTCTCGTTCGATTCACCCCTCCACTTT. This translates into CASSLVPVSFDSPLHF.

The chain joins TRBV11-2 to TRBJ2-7; TRBD1 might be the D (7 bases). Trimming took 1 base from V and 2 from J, leaving 21 bases between them. Germline V gene lookup returns CDR1 SGHAT and CDR2 FQNNGV. This CDR3 is built from 18 residues. Here the CDR3 reads CASSLGGSGGGVTYEQYF. The CDR3 bases are TGTGCCAGCAGCTTAGGGGGGTCCGGAGGGGGCGTTACCTACGAGCAGTACTTC.

This clone was recorded only once. The J gene is TRBJ1-1, the V gene TRBV11-2; D ambiguous. With 5 bases removed from V and 6 bases from J, the gap between germline ends came to 10 bases. The germline V gene encodes CDR1 SGHAT and CDR2 FQNNGV. This CDR3 region has 12 residues. CDR3 amino acids: CASSAGSSEAFF. The CDR3 coding sequence is TGTGCCAGCAGCGCGGGGTCCTCTGAAGCTTTCTTT.